These T cell receptor beta chains were read from a single sample in a study of cytomegalovirus exposure and HLA in healthy donors. Clones were read by immunoSEQ multiplex PCR, and TCRdb kept only the in-frame ones, dropping some. This table has about 190,000 clones, approximately 75% appearing once. Specimen: PBMCs. These receptors all come from a man aged 25-45 years in good health and CMV-seropositive. Each CDR3 is given with its conserved first and last residue. D genes are given only for firm matches. Clone size is not always given. Where it is, it says once, few, many or a class for expanded clones.

>TRBV29-1|-|TRBD1|TRBJ1-2
TGCAGCCCCGAGGACAGGGGACGGATGATCTATGGCTACACCTTC
CSPEDRGRMIYGYTF
>TRBV7-6|once|TRBD2|TRBJ2-1
TGTGCCAGCAGCTTAGCATTGCTAGCGGGTGTCTACAATGAGCAGTTCTTC
CASSLALLAGVYNEQFF
>TRBV27|-|-|TRBJ2-7
TGTGCCAGCAGTTCGAGCGGGCGCTCCTACGAGCAGTACTTC
CASSSSGRSYEQYF
>TRBV7-9|once|-|TRBJ2-6
TGTGCCAGCAGCTCTGGTGGGGCCAACGTCCTGACTTTT
CASSSGGANVLTF
>TRBV6-5|-|-|TRBJ2-7
TGTGCCAGCAGTTACGGGGGCACCAACGAGCAGTACTTC
CASSYGGTNEQYF
>TRBV6-6|-|-|TRBJ2-1
TGTGCCAGCAGCCCACACCTCAATGAGCAGTTCTTC
CASSPHLNEQFF
>TRBV5-1|-|-|TRBJ2-1
TGCGCCAGCAGCTTGGGGGGGCTTGCTGACAATGAGCAGTTCTTC
CASSLGGLADNEQFF
>TRBV29-1|-|-|TRBJ2-7
TGCAGCGTTGAATTCACCAGGACAGCAATTTACGAGCAGTACTTC
CSVEFTRTAIYEQYF
>TRBV19|-|TRBD1|TRBJ1-3
TGTGCCAGTAGCCCCCTAAGGGCAGGGGGCAGTGGAAACACCATATATTTT
CASSPLRAGGSGNTIYF
>TRBV6-6|once|TRBD1|TRBJ2-7
TGTGCCAGCAGTAGAGGACAGGGGGCGTACGAGCAGTACTTC
CASSRGQGAYEQYF
>TRBV10-3|-|-|TRBJ1-1
TGTGCCATCAGTGAGTGGGGGCAGAACACTGAAGCTTTCTTT
CAISEWGQNTEAFF
>TRBV5-1|-|TRBD2|TRBJ2-7
TGCGCCAGCAGCTTGAGCTCGGCGGGAGGCGTTGGCGAGCAGTACTTC
CASSLSSAGGVGEQYF
>TRBV9|-|-|TRBJ2-5
TGTGCCAGCAGCGTAGCGGGGTGGGGCCAAGAGACCCAGTACTTC
CASSVAGWGQETQYF
>TRBV27|-|TRBD2|TRBJ2-7
TGTGCCAGCAGTTTACAACGGACTAGCGGGAGGGGCATCGAGCAGTACTTC
CASSLQRTSGRGIEQYF
>TRBV7-8|few|TRBD2|TRBJ2-5
TGTGCCAGCAGCTTAAAAACTAGCGGGAGGAGAGGAGAGACCCAGTACTTC
CASSLKTSGRRGETQYF
>TRBV28|-|-|TRBJ1-2
TGTGCCAGCAGTTTATTGCGGGGCTATGGCTACACCTTC
CASSLLRGYGYTF
>TRBV5-1|-|TRBD1|TRBJ1-6
TGCGCCAGCAGCTTGGGACAGGGCCCGAACTATTCACCCCTCCACTTT
CASSLGQGPNYSPLHF
>TRBV5-1|-|TRBD1|TRBJ2-1
TGCGCCAGCAGCTTGGGACAGGGGGCTTACAATGAGCAGTTCTTC
CASSLGQGAYNEQFF
>TRBV7-3|-|TRBD1|TRBJ1-1
TGTGCCAGCAGCCCCCTTGACAGGGCTATTGCCACTGAAGCTTTCTTT
CASSPLDRAIATEAFF
>TRBV6-1|-|-|TRBJ1-2
TGTGCCAGCAGTCTTTACAGGGACGGCTACACCTTC
CASSLYRDGYTF
>TRBV5-4|-|-|TRBJ2-7
TGTGCCAGCAGCTTGGGTAGGGGCTCCTACGAGCAGTACTTC
CASSLGRGSYEQYF
>TRBV6-5|-|-|TRBJ1-2
TGTGCCAGCAGTTCCGGGACCGGGAGAGATTATGGCTACACCTTC
CASSSGTGRDYGYTF
>TRBV2|few|-|TRBJ1-2
TGTGCCAGCTTCAGCGGACTATTCGGTGGCTACACCTTC
CASFSGLFGGYTF
>TRBV30|few|-|TRBJ1-6
TGTGCCTGGAGTCCCCTCCGGGAGTCCTATAATTCACCCCTCCACTTT
CAWSPLRESYNSPLHF
>TRBV5-1|-|TRBD1|TRBJ2-7
TGCGCCAGCAGCCGACTCAGGGGGCCGGGCGAGCAGTACTTC
CASSRLRGPGEQYF
>TRBV4-1|-|TRBD1|TRBJ1-6
TGCGCCAGCAGCCAAGTGGGACAGGGCAAAAATTCACCCCTCCACTTT
CASSQVGQGKNSPLHF
>TRBV19|-|-|TRBJ1-1
TGTGCCAGTAGTGCTACAGGGTCCACTATATCCACTGAAGCTTTCTTT
CASSATGSTISTEAFF
>TRBV28|-|TRBD1|TRBJ1-2
TGTGCCAGCAGTTTAGATTTAGGGCAGGGGGCGCGGTATGGCTACACCTTC
CASSLDLGQGARYGYTF
>TRBV28|-|-|TRBJ1-2
TGTGCCAGCACCCTTCGACAGAGGAACTATGGCTACACCTTC
CASTLRQRNYGYTF
>TRBV5-4|-|-|TRBJ2-7
TGTGCCAGCAGCTTGCAGGGCGCCTTCTACGAGCAGTACTTC
CASSLQGAFYEQYF
>TRBV19|-|-|TRBJ1-2
TGTGCCAGTAGTATGGGGGGGCATGGCTACACCTTC
CASSMGGHGYTF
>TRBV5-4|-|TRBD2|TRBJ2-1
TGTGCCGGATCTGGACTAGCGGGCCACAATGAGCAGTTCTTC
CAGSGLAGHNEQFF
>TRBV28|-|-|TRBJ1-1
TGTGCCAGCAGTTCTCCCAAGGGGGGGGGCGTCACTGAAGCTTTCTTT
CASSSPKGGGVTEAFF
>TRBV11-2|-|TRBD2|TRBJ2-7
TGTGCCAGCAGCCCTGGACTAGCGGGAGACGCCGAGCAGTACTTC
CASSPGLAGDAEQYF
>TRBV10-3|-|TRBD1|TRBJ2-7
TGTGCCATCAGGACCGGGACAGGGGCCTACGAGCAGTACTTC
CAIRTGTGAYEQYF
>TRBV2|once|TRBD2|TRBJ2-1
TGTGCCAGCAAAGGGCGGGGGGCCTACAATGAGCAGTTCTTC
CASKGRGAYNEQFF
>TRBV28|-|TRBD2|TRBJ2-1
TGTGCCAGCAGTTCTAGCGGAAGCCCGAGGAATGAGCAGTTCTTC
CASSSSGSPRNEQFF
>TRBV2|-|TRBD2|TRBJ2-3
TGTGCCAGCACCCTGGCGGGAGTCACAGATACGCAGTATTTT
CASTLAGVTDTQYF
>TRBV4-3|-|-|TRBJ1-4
TGCGCCAGCAGCCAAGACAGACAGTCGGTGTTGTTTTTT
CASSQDRQSVLFF
>TRBV11-2|once|TRBD1|TRBJ2-1
TGTGCCAGCAGCCGCCAGGTGACAGGGTTCAATGAGCAGTTCTTC
CASSRQVTGFNEQFF
>TRBV28|-|TRBD1|TRBJ2-7
TGTGCCAGCAGTAACCGGGACAGGGTCACCTACGAGCAGTACTTC
CASSNRDRVTYEQYF